One and the same sample provided the 28 T cell receptor beta chains below, sequenced in a study of blood T cell repertoires in COVID-19. Produced via immunoSEQ multiplex PCR; TCRdb's table is partial and in-frame only. This table has around 200,000 clones, about 85% appearing once. Source material: peripheral blood. The source is a woman of 80 years or more with acute or convalescent COVID-19.

A few counts support this clone. This chain connects TRBV2 to TRBJ2-2; TRBD1 agrees at 8 bases. The germline V gene encodes CDR1 SNHLY and CDR2 FYNNEI. V shed 6 bases and J 8 bases; nucleotides not matched to a gene: 8. The CDR3 covers 14 residues. The CDR3 bases are TGTGCCAGCAGGGGGACAGGCTTGGCGGGGGAGCTGTTTTTT. This encodes CASRGTGLAGELFF. Looking up the rest from reference TRBV2 and TRBJ2-2 gives the full variable domain: EPEVTQTPSHQVTQMGQEVILRCVPISNHLYFYWYRQILGQKVEFLVSFYNNEISEKSEIFDDQFSVERPDGSNFTLKIRSTKLEDSAMYFCASRGTGLAGELFFGEGSRLTVL.

The chain has TRBV24-1 and TRBJ2-1; 9 bases match TRBD2. Trimming took 3 bases from V and 2 from J; bases not matched to a gene: 4. The CDR3 has 16 amino acids. Germline V gives CDR1 KGHDR, CDR2 SFDVKD. This chain's CDR3 is CATSDTGTSTYNEQFF. In DNA, the CDR3 is TGTGCCACCAGTGATACCGGGACTAGCACCTACAATGAGCAGTTCTTC.

The V and J genes are TRBV18 and TRBJ2-2, with 7 bases aligning to TRBD1. The junction had 5 bases not matched to a gene; V was cut back by 4 bases and J by 0 bases. The CDR3 has 16 residues. The germline CDR1 and CDR2 sequences are KGHSH and LQKENI. CDR3 sequence reads: CASSLGQAANTGELFF. In DNA form, the CDR3 reads TGTGCCAGCTCACTAGGACAGGCGGCGAACACCGGGGAGCTGTTTTTT. Supplemented by reference TRBV18 and TRBJ2-2, the full variable domain reads NAGVMQNPRHLVRRRGQEARLRCSPMKGHSHVYWYRQLPEEGLKFMVYLQKENIIDESGMPKERFSAEFPKEGPSILRIQQVVRGDSAAYFCASSLGQAANTGELFFGEGSRLTVL.

The chain uses TRBV29-1 and TRBJ2-7; 12 bases fit TRBD1. The CDR3 runs to 16 residues. Germline CDR1 and CDR2: SQVTM and ANQGSEA. J was trimmed by 4 bases and V by 7 bases; bases with no gene match: 14. The DNA of the CDR3 is TGCAGCGCTATAACCGGGACAGGGGGCTCCACTTACGAGCAGTACTTC. Translated: CSAITGTGGSTYEQYF.

This chain uses TRBV18 with TRBJ2-1; 12 bases agree with TRBD2. Germline loops: CDR1 KGHSH, CDR2 LQKENI. The CDR3 runs to 14 residues. Trimming removed 5 bases from V and 10 bases from J; junction bases left unmatched: 6. CDR3 nucleotides: TGTGCCAGCTCATCAACTAGCGGGGGGAAGGAGCAGTTCTTC. It codes for CASSSTSGGKEQFF.

The chain combines TRBV14 with TRBJ1-5; maybe TRBD1 (6 bases). This CDR3 has 18 residues. V lost 2 bases and J lost 0, with 17 bases in between. Per the germline V gene, CDR1 is SGHDN and CDR2 is FVKESK. The CDR3: CASSQRGGDRYSNQPQHF. As DNA, the CDR3 is TGTGCCAGCAGCCAACGCGGGGGCGATCGGTATAGCAATCAGCCCCAGCATTTT.

The chain recombines TRBV6-2 or TRBV6-3 with TRBJ2-5, with 12 bases that match TRBD2. The CDR3 extends over 17 amino acids. J lost 4 bases, V lost 5 bases, and 11 bases had no gene match. Germline CDR1 and CDR2: MNHEY and SVGEGT. CDR3 amino acids: CASSLRTSGTLGETQYF. CDR3 coding DNA: TGTGCCAGCAGTCTCCGGACTAGCGGGACCCTGGGAGAGACCCAGTACTTC.

The V call is TRBV27, the J call TRBJ2-1, with 8 nucleotides matching TRBD2. Germline lookup yields CDR1 MNHEY and CDR2 SMNVEV (reference sequence). The CDR3 is made up of 16 amino acids. Trimming removed 0 bases from V and 3 bases from J; junction bases left unmatched: 4. The CDR3 protein is CASSLSSTSGYNEQFF. The CDR3 nucleotides read TGTGCCAGCAGTTTATCAAGCACTAGCGGCTACAATGAGCAGTTCTTC.

On this clone: Other DNA variants within this sample encode the same CDR3. The V call is TRBV6-5, the J call TRBJ1-2; D may be TRBD1 (5 bases). CDR1 and CDR2 from the germline V gene are MNHEY and SVGAGI. V lost 0 bases and J 5 bases, leaving 7 bases between the germline ends. There are 13 residues in the CDR3. The CDR3 DNA follows: TGTGCCAGCAGTTACTCGCAGGGTTATGGCTACACCTTC. Its protein is CASSYSQGYGYTF.

The chain is built from TRBV10-2 and TRBJ2-7; tentative D call: TRBD2 (5 bases). There are 13 residues in the CDR3. In germline, CDR1 is WSHSY, CDR2 SAAADI. The V and J ends lost 6 bases and 2 bases respectively, with 11 bases between them. The CDR3 sequence is CASRRTQTYEQYF. Written as DNA, the CDR3 is TGCGCCAGCAGAAGGACTCAGACCTACGAGCAGTACTTC.

This sequence joins TRBV14 and TRBJ1-1, with D unclear. Trimming took off 2 bases at V and 10 bases at J, with 20 bases between the two ends. This CDR3 is 15 amino acids long. The germline V gene encodes CDR1 SGHDN and CDR2 FVKESK. CDR3 nucleotides: TGTGCCAGCAGCCAACAGCCAGACACCCCAGTGGGAGCTTTCTTT. This translates into CASSQQPDTPVGAFF.

The chain couples TRBV27 to TRBJ1-6; D remains ambiguous. This CDR3 is built from 16 residues. Germline V gene data show CDR1 as MNHEY and CDR2 as SMNVEV (reference sequence). V was cut by 6 bases and J by 0 bases, with 12 bases left in between. The CDR3 protein is CASRPGGNSYNSPLHF. The DNA of the CDR3 is TGTGCCAGCAGACCGGGAGGTAACTCCTATAATTCACCCCTCCACTTT.

The chain is built from TRBV6-4 and TRBJ1-2; D uncertain. The CDR3 loop spans 12 amino acids. V shed 2 bases and J shed 8 bases, with 9 bases lying between them. Per germline, CDR1 MRHNA and CDR2 SNTAGT. The CDR3 DNA is TGTGCCAGCAGTGACGATATCGGGGGCTACACCTTC. Its translation is CASSDDIGGYTF.

The gene calls are TRBV27 and TRBJ1-2, with D tentatively TRBD1 (5 bases). CDR1 is MNHEY and CDR2 is SMNVEV in the germline V gene (reference sequence). The CDR3 consists of 15 residues. Trimming cost V 5 bases and J 1 base, with 14 bases left between them. The DNA of the CDR3 is TGTGCCAGCAGTGCGCAGGGATTGGGTAACTATGGCTACACCTTC. Its protein is CASSAQGLGNYGYTF.

This chain connects TRBV7-9 to TRBJ1-5; D gene ambiguous. CDR1 and CDR2 from the germline V gene are SEHNR and FQNEAQ (reference sequence). The CDR3 length is 15 residues. Between the trimmed V and J ends, which lost 1 base and 0 bases, there was a span of 7 bases. The CDR3 nucleotides are TGTGCCAGCAGCTTAGTGGCAGGTAGCAATCAGCCCCAGCATTTT. It yields the protein CASSLVAGSNQPQHF.

V and J are TRBV3-1 (or the pseudogene TRBV3-2) and TRBJ2-1, with 7 nucleotides matching TRBD2. The CDR3 covers 14 residues. Germline V gene sequence: CDR1 LGHDT, CDR2 YNNKEL (reference sequence). After removal of 5 bases from V and 8 bases from J, the junction contained 9 bases not matched to a gene. The CDR3, as DNA: TGTGCCAGCAGCGGGAGGGCCCTCTTTTATGAGCAGTTCTTC. Translated: CASSGRALFYEQFF.

In DNA, the CDR3 is TGTGCCAGCAGCTTAGGACAGGGGTTTGGCTACACCTTC. Amino acid sequence: CASSLGQGFGYTF. The V and J genes are TRBV7-8 and TRBJ1-2, with TRBD1 identical over 8 bases. This CDR3 comprises 13 residues. With V trimmed by 1 base and J by 7 bases, 2 bases remained unmatched. Germline values: CDR1 SGHVS, CDR2 FQNEAQ.

The V gene is TRBV24-1, the J gene TRBJ2-3; 13 nucleotides match TRBD2. This CDR3 is 13 amino acids long. With 10 bases clipped from V and 5 bases from J, the junction kept 2 bases outside the gene matches. Germline V gene data show CDR1 as KGHDR and CDR2 as SFDVKD. CDR3 bases: TGTGCCACAGGACTAGCGGGAGTAGATACGCAGTATTTT. It encodes CATGLAGVDTQYF.

The V gene is TRBV6-2 or TRBV6-3, the J gene TRBJ2-1, with TRBD2 matching 8 bases. With 7 bases clipped from V and 4 bases from J, the junction kept 12 bases outside the gene matches. The CDR3 spans 16 residues. Germline lookup yields CDR1 MNHEY and CDR2 SVGEGT. This CDR3 reads CASTPRTSGLYNEQFF. The DNA of the CDR3 is TGTGCCAGCACCCCAAGAACTAGCGGACTATACAATGAGCAGTTCTTC.

This sequence joins TRBV14 and TRBJ2-5; D uncertain. The CDR3 contains 14 residues. V was trimmed by 1 base and J by 1 base, leaving 7 bases between them. Germline CDR1 reads SGHDN; CDR2 reads FVKESK. The CDR3 nucleotides are TGTGCCAGCAGCCAAGGGCGGATCCAAGAGACCCAGTACTTC. It is translated as CASSQGRIQETQYF. Filled out from reference TRBV14 and TRBJ2-5, the complete variable domain reads EAGVTQFPSHSVIEKGQTVTLRCDPISGHDNLYWYRRVMGKEIKFLLHFVKESKQDESGMPNNRFLAERTGGTYSTLKVQPAELEDSGVYFCASSQGRIQETQYFGPGTRLLVL.

This chain links TRBV2 with TRBJ2-7; 9 nucleotides agree with TRBD1. The CDR3 is made up of 12 amino acids. The junction had 5 bases not matched to a gene; V was cut back by 10 bases and J by 4 bases. Germline CDR1 and CDR2: SNHLY and FYNNEI. The chain's CDR3 is CATRDRAYEQYF. The CDR3 DNA reads TGTGCCACCCGGGACAGGGCTTACGAGCAGTACTTC.

The chain is built from TRBV9 and TRBJ2-3, with TRBD2 matching over 12 bases. The germline V gene encodes CDR1 SGDLS and CDR2 YYNGEE. V was pared by 0 bases and J by 0 bases, with 5 bases of the junction left unmatched. This CDR3 has 18 amino acids. The DNA of the CDR3 is TGTGCCAGCAGCGTAGGGTCTAGCGGGGGGGCTAGCACAGATACGCAGTATTTT. Amino acids: CASSVGSSGGASTDTQYF.

The V and J genes are TRBV7-9 and TRBJ1-2, with D unresolved. Trimming pared 3 bases from V and 4 bases from J, leaving 6 bases between. The CDR3 contains 12 residues. The germline gives CDR1 SEHNR, CDR2 FQNEAQ (reference sequence). Here the CDR3 reads CASSLIGYGYTF. Written as DNA, the CDR3 is TGTGCCAGCAGCTTGATCGGCTATGGCTACACCTTC.

The gene calls are TRBV15 and TRBJ1-5, with TRBD1 matching 7 bases. The CDR3 is 17 residues long. Trimming cost V 6 bases and J 0 bases; bases outside gene matches: 11. CDR1 is LNHNV, CDR2 YYDKDF, per germline (reference sequence). This chain's CDR3 is CATRGILGTVSNQPQHF. The CDR3 nucleotides read TGTGCCACCAGGGGGATACTTGGGACAGTTAGCAATCAGCCCCAGCATTTT.

The chain combines TRBV7-2 with TRBJ2-7, with D possibly TRBD1 on 5 matching bases. Trimming removed 5 bases at V and 7 bases at J, with 12 bases between. The CDR3 spans 12 residues. Germline-derived CDR1 and CDR2 are SGHTA and FQGNSA. The CDR3 DNA reads TGTGCCAGCAGCCCCAGGGTTCGGGAGCAGTACTTC. It is translated as CASSPRVREQYF.

This clone has a handful of counts. This chain connects TRBV18 to TRBJ2-5, with 7 bases matching TRBD2. The trim removed 3 bases at V and 4 bases at J, leaving 5 bases unmatched. The CDR3 has 14 residues. Germline loops: CDR1 KGHSH, CDR2 LQKENI. The CDR3 DNA reads as TGTGCCAGCTCACCGGGAGGGGAGGGAGAGACCCAGTACTTC. It encodes CASSPGGEGETQYF.

This sequence joins TRBV11-2 and TRBJ2-5; 7 bases map to TRBD2. Germline V gives CDR1 SGHAT, CDR2 FQNNGV. With 4 bases clipped from V and 2 bases from J, the junction kept 10 bases outside the gene matches. This CDR3 has 16 amino acids. The CDR3 nucleotides are TGTGCCAGCAGCTCCGGATTGACTAGCACTCAAGAGACCCAGTACTTC. Translated, it gives CASSSGLTSTQETQYF.

This clone has only one observation. The rearrangement uses TRBV9 and TRBJ2-2; TRBD2 matches at 7 bases. V was pared by 6 bases and J by 4 bases, with 9 bases of the junction left unmatched. The V gene's germline CDR1 is SGDLS and CDR2 YYNGEE. This CDR3 comprises 15 residues. The CDR3 region has the DNA TGTGCCAGCACTCGACTAGCAGCTATCACCGGGGAGCTGTTTTTT. It codes for CASTRLAAITGELFF. Complete variable domain (other parts from reference TRBV9 and TRBJ2-2): DSGVTQTPKHLITATGQRVTLRCSPRSGDLSVYWYQQSLDQGLQFLIQYYNGEERAKGNILERFSAQQFPDLHSELNLSSLELGDSALYFCASTRLAAITGELFFGEGSRLTVL.